This T cell receptor beta chain was retrieved from a study of cytomegalovirus exposure and HLA in healthy donors. Study results and caveats: The sole available immune exposure information was CMV serostatus.

The CDR3 contains 14 residues. Trimming took 2 bases from V and 5 from J, leaving 12 bases between them. CDR1 and CDR2 (germline): KGHSH, LQKENI. It was with 60 Vbeta and 13 Jbeta primers that the PCR ran. The assay was immunoSEQ multiplex PCR, and TCRdb's table has in-frame clones only and misses some. In the table there are about 67,000 clones, 70% to 90% of which are singletons. A word on this clone: What it binds is unknown.

The J gene is TRBJ1-2, the V gene TRBV18, with D uncertain. The sample was PBMCs. The TCR sequence derives from a woman under 40 in good health and CMV-seronegative. CDR3 DNA: TGTGCCAGCTCACCATTGGAGGAACCTTATGGCTACACCTTC. It specifies CASSPLEEPYGYTF. Supplemented by reference TRBV18 and TRBJ1-2, the full variable domain reads NAGVMQNPRHLVRRRGQEARLRCSPMKGHSHVYWYRQLPEEGLKFMVYLQKENIIDESGMPKERFSAEFPKEGPSILRIQQVVRGDSAAYFCASSPLEEPYGYTFGSGTRLTVV.